The present T cell receptor (beta chain) was sequenced within a study of cytomegalovirus exposure and HLA in healthy donors. Overall study: Out of about 410 genotyped donors, less than 85% belonged to the Caucasian-associated ancestry cluster.

This clone showed up just a few times. The antigen is not known. With 60 Vbeta and 13 Jbeta primers, the PCR was carried out. In the original processing: There were tens of millions of unique TCR beta chains by a later count, and approximately 10 million of them were shared. Produced via immunoSEQ multiplex PCR; TCRdb's table is partial and in-frame only. V, J and clone size reflect that table, while D and trimming were determined from the DNA. The sample carries 100,000 to 150,000 clones, more than 55% recorded once. Regarding the study as a whole: Cytomegalovirus-associated TCR beta chains were listed, numbering approximately 150.

The receptor's source is a man younger than 30 in good health and CMV-seronegative. The sequenced material came from PBMCs.

CDR3 coding DNA: TGCGCCAGCAGCCTAACGGGACTTACCTCTGGAAACACCATATATTTT. Its protein product is CASSLTGLTSGNTIYF. The chain couples TRBV5-1 to TRBJ1-3; D possibly corresponds to TRBD1 (5 bases). The germline V and J ends were trimmed by 4 bases and 0 bases, with 14 bases remaining between them. This CDR3 contains 16 residues. The germline V gene encodes CDR1 SGHRS and CDR2 YFSETQ.